This T cell receptor (beta chain) was documented in a study of blood T cell repertoires in COVID-19. The CDR3 runs 14 residues. Trimming took 3 bases from V and 1 from J, leaving 10 bases between them. Germline V gene data show CDR1 as MDHEN and CDR2 as SYDVKM. Libraries were prepared by immunoSEQ multiplex PCR; TCRdb keeps only in-frame clonotypes and omits some of them. The data show 65,000 to 75,000 clones, approximately 78% seen once. The sample was peripheral blood. The TCR was taken from a human donor in a cohort sampled during active COVID-19. This chain connects TRBV28 to TRBJ2-7; tentatively, D is TRBD2 (5 bases). The CDR3 DNA is TGTGCCAGCAGTTTCCCCGGGAAATCCTACGAGCAGTACTTC. It codes for CASSFPGKSYEQYF.